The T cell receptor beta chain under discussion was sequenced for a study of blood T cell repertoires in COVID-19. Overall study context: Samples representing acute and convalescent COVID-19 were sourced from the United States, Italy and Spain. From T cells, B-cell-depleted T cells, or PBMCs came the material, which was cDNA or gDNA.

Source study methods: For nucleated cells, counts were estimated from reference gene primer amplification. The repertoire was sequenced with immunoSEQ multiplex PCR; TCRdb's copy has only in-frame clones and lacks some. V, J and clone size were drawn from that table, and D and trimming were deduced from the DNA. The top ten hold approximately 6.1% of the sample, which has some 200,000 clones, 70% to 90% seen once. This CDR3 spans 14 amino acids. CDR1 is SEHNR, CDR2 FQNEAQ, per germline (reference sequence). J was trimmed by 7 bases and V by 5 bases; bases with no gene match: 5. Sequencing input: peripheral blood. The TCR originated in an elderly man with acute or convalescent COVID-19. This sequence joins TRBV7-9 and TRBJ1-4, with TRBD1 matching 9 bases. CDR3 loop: CASSQTGGSEKLFF. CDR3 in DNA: TGTGCCAGCAGCCAGACAGGGGGTAGTGAAAAACTGTTTTTT.